This T cell receptor beta chain was sequenced during a study of T cell responses to AZD1222 COVID-19 vaccine. Points from the study as a whole: Spike as a whole was targeted by vaccine-associated CD4 TCRs, dominant at 160-218 and 743-854. Sampling that yielded the repertoires occurred only after the peak T cell response.

Note on this clone: Antigen: not known.

V lost 3 bases and J lost 3, with 16 bases in between. The germline V gene has CDR1 SGHKS and CDR2 YYEKEE (reference sequence). The length of the CDR3 is 15 residues. Assay used: immunoSEQ multiplex PCR; TCRdb lists only in-frame clones, some missing. The sample holds about 160,000 clones, approximately 90% seen once. The sequenced sample was peripheral blood, obtained on day 0 of AZD1222 vaccination. The receptor comes from an adult in good health. The chain links TRBV5-5 to TRBJ2-7; D might be TRBD1 (6 bases). This CDR3 reads CASSSGQGTFYEQYF. DNA for the CDR3: TGTGCCAGCAGCTCGGGGCAGGGGACCTTCTACGAGCAGTACTTC.